Below, 30 T cell receptor beta chains from the same sample are listed, as sequenced in a study of blood T cell repertoires in COVID-19. Method: immunoSEQ multiplex PCR; TCRdb's copy keeps in-frame clones and lacks some. The profile shows about 160,000 clones, roughly four fifths of them singletons. Sequencing was performed on peripheral blood. These receptors originate from a human donor in a cohort sampled during active COVID-19.

V gene TRBV10-1 combines with J gene TRBJ2-1; no reliable D call. The CDR3 sequence is 11 residues long. V gave up 4 bases and J gave up 10 bases, with 8 bases separating them. The germline V gene encodes CDR1 WNHNN and CDR2 SYGVQD (reference sequence). The CDR3 here is CASSGLNEQFF. In nucleotides, the CDR3 is TGCGCCAGCAGTGGGCTGAACGAGCAGTTCTTC.

This chain uses TRBV27 with TRBJ2-7, with D tentatively TRBD1 (5 bases). V shed 3 bases and J shed 3 bases, with 9 bases lying between them. CDR1 is MNHEY and CDR2 is SMNVEV in the germline V gene (reference sequence). This CDR3 comprises 13 residues. The CDR3 nucleotides read TGTGCCAGCAGTTTTCAGACAGACTACGAGCAGTACTTC. Its protein is CASSFQTDYEQYF.

J is TRBJ1-5 and V is TRBV9; a weak D match, TRBD1 (5 bases). Trimming stripped 3 bases from V and 2 bases from J, with 9 bases between. This CDR3 comprises 14 residues. Looked up from germline, CDR1 is SGDLS and CDR2 is YYNGEE. The CDR3 DNA follows: TGTGCCAGCAGCGCTGGGGGGGGCAATCAGCCCCAGCATTTT. This gives the protein CASSAGGGNQPQHF.

CDR3 DNA: TGTGCCAGCAGCGTCGATCTACAGGGGGTCGGAAACACCATATATTTT. Amino acid sequence: CASSVDLQGVGNTIYF. This chain uses TRBV9 with TRBJ1-3, with 8 nucleotides matching TRBD1. Germline CDR1 SGDLS, CDR2 YYNGEE. With V trimmed by 2 bases and J by 4 bases, 8 bases remained unmatched. The CDR3 covers 16 residues. The entire variable domain, with the rest obtained from reference TRBV9 and TRBJ1-3, is as follows: DSGVTQTPKHLITATGQRVTLRCSPRSGDLSVYWYQQSLDQGLQFLIQYYNGEERAKGNILERFSAQQFPDLHSELNLSSLELGDSALYFCASSVDLQGVGNTIYFGEGSWLTVV.

The CDR3 reads CASSESVAATYEQYF. CDR3 bases: TGTGCCAGCAGTGAATCGGTAGCGGCAACCTACGAGCAGTACTTC. The genes are TRBV2 and TRBJ2-7, with D perhaps matching TRBD2 (6 bases). V lost 2 bases to trimming and J lost 2 bases, with 13 bases between them. Germline CDR1 and CDR2: SNHLY and FYNNEI. The CDR3 contains 15 residues.

V gene TRBV5-4 combines with J gene TRBJ1-5; no clear D gene. The CDR3 sequence is 15 residues long. The V gene's germline CDR1 is SGHNT and CDR2 YYREEE (reference sequence). V was shortened by 4 bases and J by 1 base, with 12 bases between the two germline ends. CDR3 sequence (DNA): TGTGCCAGCAGCACAAGAGGAGGGAGCAATCAGCCCCAGCATTTT. This encodes CASSTRGGSNQPQHF.

This chain uses TRBV18 with TRBJ2-5, with D perhaps TRBD1 (6 bases). This CDR3 is built from 13 residues. V lost 3 bases and J lost 3, with 8 bases in between. Germline V lookup: CDR1 KGHSH, CDR2 LQKENI. CDR3 in amino acids: CASSPYREETQYF. CDR3 in DNA: TGTGCCAGCTCACCCTACAGGGAAGAGACCCAGTACTTC.

V is TRBV4-3 and J is TRBJ2-5; perhaps TRBD2 as D (5 bases). Trimming took off 4 bases at V and 5 bases at J, with 14 bases between the two ends. Germline-derived CDR1 and CDR2 are LGHNA and YSLEER. The CDR3 has 14 residues. CDR3 sequence reads: CASSLLGDWETQYF. CDR3 in DNA: TGCGCCAGCAGCCTCCTGGGAGATTGGGAGACCCAGTACTTC.

The chain employs TRBV18 and TRBJ2-7, with TRBD2 matching over 7 bases. Germline V gene lookup returns CDR1 KGHSH and CDR2 LQKENI. The CDR3 consists of 15 residues. The trim removed 2 bases at V and 6 bases at J, leaving 10 bases unmatched. The CDR3 spells CASSPNLAELGEQYF. CDR3 in DNA: TGTGCCAGCTCACCAAACCTAGCGGAACTGGGCGAGCAGTACTTC.

The chain couples TRBV5-8 to TRBJ2-7; 7 nucleotides match TRBD1. In germline, CDR1 is SGHTS, CDR2 YDEGEE. The V gene end was trimmed by 1 base and the J gene end by 6 bases; junction bases not matched to a gene: 10. The CDR3 extends over 15 amino acids. This CDR3 is CASSLKGTGALEQYF. As DNA, the CDR3 is TGTGCCAGCAGCTTGAAAGGAACAGGGGCACTCGAGCAGTACTTC.

The rearrangement joins TRBV7-8 to TRBJ1-1; D is unresolved. V lost 3 bases and J 0 bases, leaving 8 bases between the germline ends. CDR3 size: 14 residues. Looked up from germline, CDR1 is SGHVS and CDR2 is FQNEAQ. CDR3 loop: CASSFLHMNTEAFF. Written as DNA, the CDR3 is TGTGCCAGCAGCTTTTTACACATGAACACTGAAGCTTTCTTT.

This sequence joins TRBV20-1 and TRBJ2-3; 8 bases line up with TRBD2. Unmatched junction bases numbered 16, after V lost 3 bases and J lost 5 bases. This CDR3 region has 17 residues. CDR1 and CDR2 from the germline V gene are DFQATT and SNEGSKA (reference sequence). CDR3 nucleotide sequence: TGCAGTGCTAGTTTTATCCCGGGAGGGATAAAGGAAGATACGCAGTATTTT. Translating gives CSASFIPGGIKEDTQYF.

This clone was found many times. V is TRBV7-9 and J is TRBJ1-6; D gene unclear. Germline loops: CDR1 SEHNR, CDR2 FQNEAQ (reference sequence). The V end was cut by 2 bases, the J end by 8 bases, with 7 bases between. The CDR3 consists of 13 residues. The CDR3 sequence: CASSLNPDSPLHF. Here the CDR3 DNA reads TGTGCCAGCAGCTTAAATCCTGATTCACCCCTCCACTTT.

The chain uses TRBV5-1 and TRBJ1-4; 9 bases match TRBD1. The CDR3 is 13 amino acids. V was clipped by 7 bases and J by 3 bases; unmatched bases: 1. Per germline, CDR1 SGHRS and CDR2 YFSETQ. CDR3 loop: CASGTGSNEKLFF. In DNA form, the CDR3 reads TGCGCCAGCGGGACAGGGTCTAATGAAAAACTGTTTTTT.

This rearrangement joins TRBV7-3 to TRBJ2-2, with 7 bases lining up with TRBD2. This CDR3 region has 17 residues. Germline V lookup: CDR1 SGHTA, CDR2 FQGTGA. V lost 1 base and J lost 4; bases outside the gene matches: 9. The CDR3 region has the DNA TGTGCCAGCAGCTTAAAACCGGCGGGAGTTCTCACCGGGGAGCTGTTTTTT. It is translated as CASSLKPAGVLTGELFF.

The rearrangement joins TRBV5-1 to TRBJ2-5; D is perhaps TRBD1 (7 bases). V lost 0 bases and J 4 bases, leaving 10 bases between the germline ends. The CDR3 spans 14 residues. Looked up from germline, CDR1 is SGHRS and CDR2 is YFSETQ. This chain's CDR3 is CASSLGQGGETQYF. CDR3 coding DNA: TGCGCCAGCAGCTTGGGCCAGGGGGGAGAGACCCAGTACTTC.

The rearrangement joins TRBV2 to TRBJ1-4; D ambiguous. Germline V gene lookup returns CDR1 SNHLY and CDR2 FYNNEI. Deletions cut 7 bases from V and 0 bases from J, with 9 bases between. The CDR3 is 14 residues long. Here the CDR3 reads CASKITATNEKLFF. The DNA of the CDR3 is TGTGCCAGCAAAATCACGGCAACTAATGAAAAACTGTTTTTT.

This rearrangement joins TRBV6-4 to TRBJ2-1; TRBD2 aligns across 8 bases. The V segment lost 10 bases and the J segment 0 bases; nucleotides outside the gene matches: 5. Germline V lookup: CDR1 MRHNA, CDR2 SNTAGT. The CDR3 spans 14 residues. CDR3 region: CATKSGSSYNEQFF. The CDR3 bases are TGTGCCACGAAAAGCGGGAGCTCCTACAATGAGCAGTTCTTC.

The chain has TRBV13 and TRBJ2-1; TRBD1 matches 10 bases. The CDR3 is made up of 15 amino acids. Trimming took 5 bases from V and 7 from J; bases not matched to a gene: 8. CDR1 PRHDT and CDR2 FYEKMQ come from the germline V gene (reference sequence). The CDR3 nucleotides read TGTGCCAGCAGCCCCGGGGGACAGGGGTGGAATGAGCAGTTCTTC. Translation: CASSPGGQGWNEQFF.

DNA of the CDR3: TGTGCCAGCAGTGCGACACCTAACTATGGCTACACCTTC. Translated, it gives CASSATPNYGYTF. The V gene is TRBV28, the J gene TRBJ1-2, with no clear D. Germline CDR1 and CDR2: MDHEN and SYDVKM. V lost 5 bases and J 0 bases, leaving 7 bases between the germline ends. The CDR3 sequence is 13 residues long.

V usage is TRBV4-3 and J usage is TRBJ2-3; TRBD2 aligns across 8 bases. V was clipped by 1 base and J by 0 bases; unmatched bases: 9. The germline CDR1 and CDR2 sequences are LGHNA and YSLEER. This CDR3 has 18 amino acids. CDR3 DNA sequence: TGCGCCAGCAGCCAAGGCACGGGAGGGCCGACTAGCACAGATACGCAGTATTTT. Its translation is CASSQGTGGPTSTDTQYF.

The chain combines TRBV23-1 with TRBJ1-6; D not certain. TRBV23-1 is designated an ORF whose function remains uncertain. This CDR3 is 11 amino acids long. Trimming took 0 bases from V and 17 from J, leaving 8 bases between them. CDR3 in amino acids: CASSQSKRVHF. DNA of the CDR3: TGCGCCAGCAGTCAATCGAAACGGGTCCACTTT.

The chain links TRBV30 to TRBJ1-2, with D hard to call. Germline V gene data show CDR1 as GTSNPN and CDR2 as SVGIG (reference sequence). This CDR3 contains 11 residues. Deletions cut 0 bases from V and 7 bases from J, with 6 bases between. The CDR3 nucleotides read TGTGCCTGGAGTGTACTTAGTGGCTACACCTTC. Protein product: CAWSVLSGYTF.

The chain employs TRBV7-3 and TRBJ1-6; weak D call: TRBD1 (6 bases). Trimming stripped 4 bases from V and 7 bases from J, with 11 bases between. Per the germline V gene, CDR1 is SGHTA and CDR2 is FQGTGA. This CDR3 region has 14 residues. The CDR3 DNA sequence: TGTGCCAGCAGCTCGACAGGCAAAAATTCACCCCTCCACTTT. Its translation: CASSSTGKNSPLHF.

The genes are TRBV9 and TRBJ2-7; 10 bases agree with TRBD1. Losses at the gene ends were 3 bases for V and 3 bases for J; bases not matched to a gene: 3. Germline lookup yields CDR1 SGDLS and CDR2 YYNGEE. This CDR3 comprises 14 residues. In DNA form, the CDR3 reads TGTGCCAGCAGCGCAGGACAGGGGGTCTACGAGCAGTACTTC. Translated: CASSAGQGVYEQYF.

The V gene is TRBV7-2, the J gene TRBJ2-7; D call uncertain. CDR1 is SGHTA and CDR2 is FQGNSA in the germline V gene. The CDR3 totals 11 residues. The V end was cut by 5 bases, the J end by 8 bases, with 10 bases between. As DNA, the CDR3 is TGTGCCAGCAGCCTGCCCCCTAAGCAGTACTTC. Amino acids: CASSLPPKQYF.

The chain uses TRBV29-1 and TRBJ1-2, with D possibly TRBD1 on 5 matching bases. With 3 bases removed from V and 4 bases from J, the gap between germline ends came to 12 bases. Germline-derived CDR1 and CDR2 are SQVTM and ANQGSEA. The CDR3 contains 13 residues. Here the CDR3 reads CSVDMGQAYGYTF. CDR3 coding DNA: TGCAGCGTTGATATGGGGCAGGCCTATGGCTACACCTTC.

This clone occurred once. The chain is built from TRBV7-2 and TRBJ1-1, with a tentative D call TRBD1 (6 bases). CDR1 is SGHTA, CDR2 FQGNSA, per germline. The CDR3 has 15 residues. Trimming shortened V by 1 base and J by 5 bases, and 14 bases separated the two germline ends. CDR3 in amino acids: CASSLVTGLRTEAFF. The CDR3 coding sequence is TGTGCCAGCAGCTTAGTTACAGGGTTAAGGACTGAAGCTTTCTTT.

This clone was counted between two and nine times. The genes are TRBV28 and TRBJ2-7; 8 bases are shared with TRBD2. This CDR3 is built from 16 residues. V lost 4 bases to trimming and J lost 3 bases; unmatched junction nucleotides: 11. Germline V lookup: CDR1 MDHEN, CDR2 SYDVKM. CDR3 nucleotides: TGTGCCAGCAGTTCCAGCCTGAAGACTAGCGACTACGAGCAGTACTTC. It specifies CASSSSLKTSDYEQYF.

The chain carries TRBV7-2 and TRBJ2-7; D might be TRBD2 (6 bases). The V gene's germline CDR1 is SGHTA and CDR2 FQGNSA. V gave up 5 bases and J gave up 0 bases, with 14 bases separating them. The CDR3 contains 15 residues. The CDR3 DNA reads TGTGCCAGCAGCCCCGGGCTAGCGCACTCCTACGAGCAGTACTTC. Translation gives CASSPGLAHSYEQYF.